The 20 T cell receptor beta chains reported below all come from one sample, sequenced in a study of cytomegalovirus exposure and HLA in healthy donors. Primers included in the PCR were 60 Vbeta and 13 Jbeta primers. Assay: immunoSEQ multiplex PCR; the TCRdb copy retains only in-frame clones and omits some. Among 150,000 to 200,000 clones, roughly 80% were seen once, and the ten largest hold 3.1%. Sequencing input: PBMCs. These receptors were obtained from a male donor in good health and CMV-seronegative.

This clone turned up a few times. The chain employs TRBV28 and TRBJ2-7, with 13 bases fitting TRBD2. This CDR3 has 19 amino acids. V shed 2 bases, J shed 4 bases, and the junction held 14 bases outside the gene matches. CDR1 is MDHEN and CDR2 is SYDVKM in the germline V gene. The chain's CDR3 is CASSLPGAETSGRLYEQYF. CDR3 nucleotides: TGTGCCAGCAGTTTACCAGGGGCGGAGACTAGCGGGAGGTTGTACGAGCAGTACTTC. Looking up the rest from reference TRBV28 and TRBJ2-7 gives the full variable domain: DVKVTQSSRYLVKRTGEKVFLECVQDMDHENMFWYRQDPGLGLRLIYFSYDVKMKEKGDIPEGYSVSREKKERFSLILESASTNQTSMYLCASSLPGAETSGRLYEQYFGPGTRLTVT.

The chain couples TRBV4-2 to TRBJ1-4; maybe TRBD1 (6 bases). Trimming left V 0 bases short and J 0 bases short, with 11 bases between. Per the germline V gene, CDR1 is LGHNA and CDR2 is YNFKEQ. The CDR3 extends over 17 amino acids. The CDR3 sequence: CASSQDRGGATNEKLFF. For the CDR3, the DNA is TGTGCCAGCAGCCAAGATAGGGGGGGGGCAACTAATGAAAAACTGTTTTTT.

The chain carries TRBV30 and TRBJ1-5; possibly TRBD1 for D (5 bases). V lost 0 bases and J lost 3, with 9 bases in between. Germline assignment: CDR1 GTSNPN and CDR2 SVGIG (reference sequence). The CDR3 extends over 14 amino acids. The chain's CDR3 is CAWSVGRANQPQHF. CDR3 coding DNA: TGTGCCTGGAGTGTAGGCAGGGCCAATCAGCCCCAGCATTTT.

A remark on this clone: The same CDR3 can be traced to other DNA sequences in this sample. The gene calls are TRBV28 and TRBJ1-5; D not certain. V lost 3 bases, J lost 0 bases, and 6 bases lay in between. The CDR3 is 14 amino acids. The V gene's germline CDR1 is MDHEN and CDR2 SYDVKM. CDR3 nucleotide sequence: TGTGCCAGCAGTTTTCCAGGTAGCAATCAGCCCCAGCATTTT. Its translation: CASSFPGSNQPQHF.

V is TRBV27 and J is TRBJ2-3; no definite D call. The CDR3 runs to 14 residues. Germline values: CDR1 MNHEY, CDR2 SMNVEV (reference sequence). Trimming cost V 4 bases and J 0 bases, with 8 bases left between them. Here the CDR3 DNA reads TGTGCCAGCAGTTCCTACGCGAGCACAGATACGCAGTATTTT. Encoded protein: CASSSYASTDTQYF.

V is TRBV25-1 and J is TRBJ1-3; D remains ambiguous. The J call may be mistaken, given a closer DNA end match to TRBJ2-2. Per the germline V gene, CDR1 is MGHDK and CDR2 is SYGVNS. This CDR3 contains 16 residues. CDR3 DNA: TGTGCCAGCAGTGAATACGGTACCACTAACACCGGGGAGCTGTTTTTT. Its protein product is CASSEYGTTNTGELFF.

This clone came up once. The rearrangement joins TRBV27 to TRBJ1-5; TRBD1 matches 8 bases. The CDR3 covers 15 residues. Germline assignment: CDR1 MNHEY and CDR2 SMNVEV (reference sequence). The J segment lost 5 bases and the V segment lost 2 bases, leaving 5 bases of the junction unmatched. The CDR3, as DNA: TGTGCCAGCAGTTTAAGGCCAGGGGGCGATCAGCCCCAGCATTTT. It specifies CASSLRPGGDQPQHF.

This chain links TRBV20-1 with TRBJ2-1, with D perhaps TRBD2 (6 bases). Trimming removed 3 bases from V and 10 bases from J, with 10 bases in between. Per germline, CDR1 DFQATT and CDR2 SNEGSKA (reference sequence). The CDR3 consists of 11 residues. CDR3 loop: CSARGEEEQFF. The CDR3 bases are TGCAGTGCTAGGGGGGAGGAGGAGCAGTTCTTC.

V gene TRBV6-5 combines with J gene TRBJ1-3; no definite D call. V dropped 6 bases and J dropped 0 bases, with 12 bases sitting between them. The V gene's germline CDR1 is MNHEY and CDR2 SVGAGI. The CDR3 is made up of 15 amino acids. CDR3 amino acids: CASRPVKSSGNTIYF. The CDR3 region has the DNA TGTGCCAGCAGACCCGTGAAGAGCTCTGGAAACACCATATATTTT.

The chain combines TRBV6-1 with TRBJ2-5; D is possibly TRBD2 (7 bases). The germline V and J ends were trimmed by 2 bases and 0 bases, with 16 bases remaining between them. This CDR3 contains 17 residues. Germline lookup yields CDR1 MNHNS and CDR2 SASEGT. In DNA, the CDR3 is TGTGCCAGCAGTGAATGGGGGCCAGCGGGGTACCAAGAGACCCAGTACTTC. It translates to CASSEWGPAGYQETQYF.

This chain joins TRBV7-9 and TRBJ1-4; 10 positions agree with TRBD1. CDR1 is SEHNR and CDR2 is FQNEAQ in the germline V gene (reference sequence). This CDR3 has 15 amino acids. With V trimmed by 4 bases and J by 8 bases, 7 bases remained unmatched. CDR3 bases: TGTGCCAGCAGCTCCCCGGGACAGGGGAAGGAAAAACTGTTTTTT. It codes for CASSSPGQGKEKLFF.

The chain carries TRBV20-1 and TRBJ1-2; no definite D call. Deletions cut 3 bases from V and 4 bases from J, with 3 bases between. The CDR3 runs 10 residues. The V gene's germline CDR1 is DFQATT and CDR2 SNEGSKA (reference sequence). The CDR3 DNA sequence: TGCAGTGCTAGCAGCTATGGCTACACCTTC. Translation: CSASSYGYTF.

This chain links TRBV5-1 with TRBJ2-7, with D tentatively TRBD1 (7 bases). The germline CDR1 and CDR2 sequences are SGHRS and YFSETQ. The V end was cut by 4 bases, the J end by 1 base, with 21 bases between. CDR3 length: 17 residues. CDR3 in amino acids: CASSALPPQGGSYEQYF. In nucleotides, the CDR3 is TGCGCCAGCAGCGCCCTACCACCTCAGGGGGGATCCTACGAGCAGTACTTC.

The chain couples TRBV10-3 to TRBJ2-2; TRBD2 matches 10 bases. Germline CDR1 ENHRY, CDR2 SYGVKD. The CDR3 runs 19 residues. Trimming removed 4 bases from V and 4 bases from J; junction bases left unmatched: 15. CDR3 nucleotide sequence: TGTGCCATCAGTGCCCGTCCCCATCTAGCGGGAGACTCCACCGGGGAGCTGTTTTTT. It codes for CAISARPHLAGDSTGELFF.

The rearrangement uses TRBV19 and TRBJ2-7; 11 nucleotides align to TRBD1. CDR3 length equals 16 residues. CDR1 and CDR2 (germline): LNHDA, SQIVND (reference sequence). Losses at the gene ends were 2 bases for V and 2 bases for J; bases not matched to a gene: 5. DNA for the CDR3: TGTGCCAGTAGTATACATGGGGACAGGGGGACCTACGAGCAGTACTTC. Translating it yields CASSIHGDRGTYEQYF. Full variable domain (missing parts from reference TRBV19 and TRBJ2-7): DGGITQSPKYLFRKEGQNVTLSCEQNLNHDAMYWYRQDPGQGLRLIYYSQIVNDFQKGDIAEGYSVSREKKESFPLTVTSAQKNPTAFYLCASSIHGDRGTYEQYFGPGTRLTVT.

With respect to this clone: Other DNA sequences of this sample code for an identical CDR3. The CDR3 here is CASSLDSSYEQYF. CDR3 bases: TGTGCCAGTAGTCTGGACAGTTCCTACGAGCAGTACTTC. The V and J genes are TRBV19 and TRBJ2-7, with D possibly being TRBD1 (6 bases). The CDR3 runs to 13 residues. The ends were cut back, 5 bases at V and 1 base at J, with 9 bases in the middle. Per the germline V gene, CDR1 is LNHDA and CDR2 is SQIVND (reference sequence). The full variable domain, completed using reference TRBV19 and TRBJ2-7, is DGGITQSPKYLFRKEGQNVTLSCEQNLNHDAMYWYRQDPGQGLRLIYYSQIVNDFQKGDIAEGYSVSREKKESFPLTVTSAQKNPTAFYLCASSLDSSYEQYFGPGTRLTVT.

This clone came up a few times. The V gene is TRBV7-2, the J gene TRBJ2-7, with D possibly TRBD1 on 6 matching bases. V dropped 6 bases and J dropped 3 bases, with 15 bases sitting between them. CDR3 size: 14 residues. Germline V gene data show CDR1 as SGHTA and CDR2 as FQGNSA. CDR3 amino acids: CASSHTGMGYEQYF. The CDR3 DNA reads TGTGCCAGCAGTCACACAGGGATGGGCTACGAGCAGTACTTC. The full variable domain, in which reference TRBV7-2 and TRBJ2-7 provide the parts outside the CDR3, is GAGVSQSPSNKVTEKGKDVELRCDPISGHTALYWYRQSLGQGLEFLIYFQGNSAPDKSGLPSDRFSAERTGGSVSTLTIQRTQQEDSAVYLCASSHTGMGYEQYFGPGTRLTVT.

The chain uses TRBV30 and TRBJ1-4, with TRBD1 matching over 7 bases. The junction had 10 bases not matched to a gene; V was cut back by 5 bases and J by 4 bases. Looked up from germline, CDR1 is GTSNPN and CDR2 is SVGIG (reference sequence). The CDR3 is 15 amino acids. The CDR3: CAWRSLDRYNEKLFF. In DNA, the CDR3 is TGTGCCTGGCGATCCCTGGACAGGTATAATGAAAAACTGTTTTTT.

The CDR3 sequence: CASRTTGESTGELFF. Here the CDR3 DNA reads TGTGCCAGCAGGACCACAGGGGAGAGCACCGGGGAGCTGTTTTTT. This chain links TRBV28 with TRBJ2-2; 7 bases fit TRBD1. The CDR3 covers 15 residues. Per germline, CDR1 MDHEN and CDR2 SYDVKM. V lost 6 bases and J lost 4; bases outside the gene matches: 8.

The chain employs TRBV2 and TRBJ2-1; D perhaps matches TRBD2 (6 bases). V gave up 6 bases and J gave up 7 bases, with 22 bases separating them. This CDR3 spans 16 amino acids. In germline, CDR1 is SNHLY, CDR2 FYNNEI. CDR3 amino acids: CASSYEGREFVNEQFF. The CDR3 bases are TGTGCCAGCAGCTACGAGGGACGGGAGTTCGTAAATGAGCAGTTCTTC.